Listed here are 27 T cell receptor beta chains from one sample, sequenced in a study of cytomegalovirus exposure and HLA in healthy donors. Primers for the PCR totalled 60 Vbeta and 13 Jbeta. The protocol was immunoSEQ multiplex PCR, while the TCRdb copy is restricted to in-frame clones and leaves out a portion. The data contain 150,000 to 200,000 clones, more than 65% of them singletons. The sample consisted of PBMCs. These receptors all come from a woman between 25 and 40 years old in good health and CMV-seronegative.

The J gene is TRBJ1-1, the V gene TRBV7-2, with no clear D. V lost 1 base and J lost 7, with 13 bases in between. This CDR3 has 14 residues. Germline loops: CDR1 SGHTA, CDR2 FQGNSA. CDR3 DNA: TGTGCCAGCAGCTTAGAGTTGGACCGGGGTGAAGCTTTCTTT. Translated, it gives CASSLELDRGEAFF.

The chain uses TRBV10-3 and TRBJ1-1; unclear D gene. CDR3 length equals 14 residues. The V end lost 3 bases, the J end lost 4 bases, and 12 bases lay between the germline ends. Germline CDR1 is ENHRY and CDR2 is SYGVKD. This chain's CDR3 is CAISDLSELTEAFF. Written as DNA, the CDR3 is TGTGCCATCAGTGATTTGTCGGAGCTCACTGAAGCTTTCTTT.

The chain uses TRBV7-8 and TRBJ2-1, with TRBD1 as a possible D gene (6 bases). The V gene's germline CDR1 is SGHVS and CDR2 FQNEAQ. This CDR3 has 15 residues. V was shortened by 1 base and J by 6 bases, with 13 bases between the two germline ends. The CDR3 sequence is CASSLGTETTNEQFF. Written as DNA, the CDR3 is TGTGCCAGCAGCTTAGGGACAGAAACCACCAATGAGCAGTTCTTC.

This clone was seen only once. CDR3 DNA sequence: TGTGCCAGCAGTGAAGTGGGACAGGGGTTTGGAAACACCATATATTTT. Protein: CASSEVGQGFGNTIYF. The chain combines TRBV6-1 with TRBJ1-3; 10 nucleotides align to TRBD1. The CDR3 contains 16 residues. After removal of 1 base from V and 3 bases from J, the junction contained 3 bases not matched to a gene. Per the germline V gene, CDR1 is MNHNS and CDR2 is SASEGT.

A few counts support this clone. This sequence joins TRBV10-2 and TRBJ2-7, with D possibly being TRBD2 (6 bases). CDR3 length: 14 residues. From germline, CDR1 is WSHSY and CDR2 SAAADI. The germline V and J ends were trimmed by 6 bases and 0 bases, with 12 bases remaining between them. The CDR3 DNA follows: TGCGCCAGCAGCACTAGCTGGGGCTCCTACGAGCAGTACTTC. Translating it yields CASSTSWGSYEQYF.

This CDR3 is CASSDPRLAGPMDTQYF. The CDR3 nucleotides are TGTGCCAGCAGTGACCCTCGACTAGCGGGGCCTATGGATACGCAGTATTTT. V and J are TRBV6-1 and TRBJ2-3, with TRBD2 identical over 11 bases. This CDR3 is built from 17 residues. V shed 3 bases, J shed 6 bases, and the junction held 11 bases outside the gene matches. Germline values: CDR1 MNHNS, CDR2 SASEGT.

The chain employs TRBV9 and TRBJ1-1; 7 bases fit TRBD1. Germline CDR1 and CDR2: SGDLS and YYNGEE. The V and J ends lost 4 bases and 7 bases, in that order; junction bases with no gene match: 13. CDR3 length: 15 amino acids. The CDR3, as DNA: TGTGCCAGCAGCAAATCTCCGGGACAGCAATTTGAAGCTTTCTTT. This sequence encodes CASSKSPGQQFEAFF.

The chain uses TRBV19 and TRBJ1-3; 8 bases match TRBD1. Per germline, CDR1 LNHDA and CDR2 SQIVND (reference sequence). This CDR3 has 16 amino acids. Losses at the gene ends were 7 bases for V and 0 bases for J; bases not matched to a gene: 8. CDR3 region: CASTWDRLSSGNTIYF. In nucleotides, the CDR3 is TGTGCCAGTACCTGGGACAGGTTAAGCTCTGGAAACACCATATATTTT.

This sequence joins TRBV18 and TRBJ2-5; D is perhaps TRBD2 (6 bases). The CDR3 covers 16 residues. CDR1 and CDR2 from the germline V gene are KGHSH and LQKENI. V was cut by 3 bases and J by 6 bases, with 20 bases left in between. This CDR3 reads CASSPPGPGLVQTQYF. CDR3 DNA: TGTGCCAGCTCACCCCCCGGACCGGGACTGGTGCAGACCCAGTACTTC.

This CDR3 reads CASSLFRRGEKLFF. CDR3 sequence (DNA): TGTGCCAGCAGCTTGTTCAGGAGGGGAGAAAAACTGTTTTTT. V usage is TRBV5-6 and J usage is TRBJ1-4; tentative D call: TRBD1 (5 bases). This CDR3 has 14 residues. V was trimmed by 1 base and J by 8 bases, leaving 12 bases between them. Germline values: CDR1 SGHDT, CDR2 YYEEEE. The full variable domain, in which reference TRBV5-6 and TRBJ1-4 provide the parts outside the CDR3, is DAGVTQSPTHLIKTRGQQVTLRCSPKSGHDTVSWYQQALGQGPQFIFQYYEEEERQRGNFPDRFSGHQFPNYSSELNVNALLLGDSALYLCASSLFRRGEKLFFGSGTQLSVL.

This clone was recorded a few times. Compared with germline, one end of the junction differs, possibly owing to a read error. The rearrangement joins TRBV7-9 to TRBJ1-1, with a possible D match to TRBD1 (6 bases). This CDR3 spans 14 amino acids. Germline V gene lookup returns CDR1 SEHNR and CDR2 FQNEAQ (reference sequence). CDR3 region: CSSSLQGRNTEAFF. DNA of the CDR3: TGTTCCAGCAGCTTACAGGGTAGGAACACTGAAGCTTTCTTT.

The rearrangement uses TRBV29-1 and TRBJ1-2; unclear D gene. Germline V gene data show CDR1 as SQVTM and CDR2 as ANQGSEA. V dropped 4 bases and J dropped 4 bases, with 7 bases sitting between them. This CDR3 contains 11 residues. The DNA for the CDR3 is TGCAGCGTTGTTGTCAGCTATGGCTACACCTTC. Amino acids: CSVVVSYGYTF.

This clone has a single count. The CDR3 DNA is TGCGCCAGCAGCTTGGGACTAGCGGGGAGCCGGGGCGATACGCAGTATTTT. Amino acids: CASSLGLAGSRGDTQYF. This chain uses TRBV5-1 with TRBJ2-3, with 11 bases matching TRBD2. Trimming took 0 bases from V and 6 from J; bases not matched to a gene: 9. The CDR3 totals 17 residues. CDR1 is SGHRS and CDR2 is YFSETQ in the germline V gene.

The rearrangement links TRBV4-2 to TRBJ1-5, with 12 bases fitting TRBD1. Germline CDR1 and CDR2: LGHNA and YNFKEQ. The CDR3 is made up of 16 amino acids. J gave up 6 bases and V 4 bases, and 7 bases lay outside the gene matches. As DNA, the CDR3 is TGTGCCAGCAGCCCCTCCGGGACAGGGGGCTTTCAGCCCCAGCATTTT. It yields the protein CASSPSGTGGFQPQHF.

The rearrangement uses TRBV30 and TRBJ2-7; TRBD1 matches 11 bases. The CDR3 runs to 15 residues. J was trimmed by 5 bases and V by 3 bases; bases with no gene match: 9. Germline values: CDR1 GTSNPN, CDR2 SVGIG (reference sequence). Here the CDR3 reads CAWSLIGQGADEQYF. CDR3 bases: TGTGCCTGGAGCCTTATAGGACAGGGGGCGGACGAGCAGTACTTC.

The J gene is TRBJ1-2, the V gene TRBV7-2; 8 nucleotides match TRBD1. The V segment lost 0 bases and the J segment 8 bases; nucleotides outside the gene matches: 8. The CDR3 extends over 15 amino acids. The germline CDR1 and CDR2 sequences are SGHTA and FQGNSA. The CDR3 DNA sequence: TGTGCCAGCAGCTTAGCTCGTGCGACAGGGGACGGCTACACCTTC. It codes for CASSLARATGDGYTF.

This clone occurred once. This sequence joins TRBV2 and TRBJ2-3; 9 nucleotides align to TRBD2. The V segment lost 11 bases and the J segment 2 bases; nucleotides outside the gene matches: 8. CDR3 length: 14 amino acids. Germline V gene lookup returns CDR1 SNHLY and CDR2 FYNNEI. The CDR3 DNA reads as TGTGCCGACCTAGCGGGGCGAAACACAGATACGCAGTATTTT. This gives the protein CADLAGRNTDTQYF.

The DNA of the CDR3 is TGTGCCAGCATGATTGGTCCTGGGGACTTCGACACTGAAGCTTTCTTT. It encodes CASMIGPGDFDTEAFF. This rearrangement joins TRBV25-1 to TRBJ1-1; tentatively, D is TRBD1 (5 bases). V was shortened by 7 bases and J by 3 bases, with 21 bases between the two germline ends. Germline CDR1 MGHDK, CDR2 SYGVNS. The CDR3 length is 16 residues.

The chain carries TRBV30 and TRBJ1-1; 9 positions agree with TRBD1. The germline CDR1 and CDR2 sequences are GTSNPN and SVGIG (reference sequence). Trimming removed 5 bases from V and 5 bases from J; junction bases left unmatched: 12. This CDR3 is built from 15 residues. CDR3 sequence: CAWATLLTGGTEAFF. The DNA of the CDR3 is TGTGCCTGGGCTACTTTACTGACAGGGGGTACTGAAGCTTTCTTT.

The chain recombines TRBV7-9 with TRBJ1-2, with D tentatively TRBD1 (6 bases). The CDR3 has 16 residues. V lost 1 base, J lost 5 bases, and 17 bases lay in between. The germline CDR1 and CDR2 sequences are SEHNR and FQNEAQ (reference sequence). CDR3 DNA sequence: TGTGCCAGCAGCTTAGGGGACACGGATATATTTTATGGCTACACCTTC. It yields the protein CASSLGDTDIFYGYTF.

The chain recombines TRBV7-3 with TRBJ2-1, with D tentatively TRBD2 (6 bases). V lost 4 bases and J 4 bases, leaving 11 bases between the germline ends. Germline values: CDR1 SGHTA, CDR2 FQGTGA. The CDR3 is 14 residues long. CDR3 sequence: CASSSGLAYNEQFF. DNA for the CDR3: TGTGCCAGCAGCTCGGGACTGGCGTACAATGAGCAGTTCTTC.

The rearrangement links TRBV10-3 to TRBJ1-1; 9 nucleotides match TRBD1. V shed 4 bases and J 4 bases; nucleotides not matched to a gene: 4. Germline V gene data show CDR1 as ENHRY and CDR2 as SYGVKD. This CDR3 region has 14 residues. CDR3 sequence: CAISGGQGITEAFF. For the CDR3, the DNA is TGTGCCATCAGTGGCGGACAGGGGATCACTGAAGCTTTCTTT.

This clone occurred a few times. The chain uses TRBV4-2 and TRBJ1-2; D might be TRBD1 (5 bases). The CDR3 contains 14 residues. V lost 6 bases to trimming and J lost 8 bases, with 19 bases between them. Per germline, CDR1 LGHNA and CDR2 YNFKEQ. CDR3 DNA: TGTGCCAGCAGAACCGAGAACAAGGGGATAGGCTACACCTTC. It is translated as CASRTENKGIGYTF.

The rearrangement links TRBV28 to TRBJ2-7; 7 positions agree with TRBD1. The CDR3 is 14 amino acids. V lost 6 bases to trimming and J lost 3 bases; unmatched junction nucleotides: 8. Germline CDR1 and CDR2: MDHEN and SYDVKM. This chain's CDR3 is CASSRQGVYYEQYF. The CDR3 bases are TGTGCCAGCAGCCGACAGGGAGTATACTACGAGCAGTACTTC.

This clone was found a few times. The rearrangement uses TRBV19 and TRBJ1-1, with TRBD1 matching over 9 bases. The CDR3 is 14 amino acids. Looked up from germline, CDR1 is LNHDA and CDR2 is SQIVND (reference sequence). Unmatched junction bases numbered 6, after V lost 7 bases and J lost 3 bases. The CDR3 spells CASTTQGAYTEAFF. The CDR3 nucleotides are TGTGCCAGTACCACACAGGGGGCGTACACTGAAGCTTTCTTT.

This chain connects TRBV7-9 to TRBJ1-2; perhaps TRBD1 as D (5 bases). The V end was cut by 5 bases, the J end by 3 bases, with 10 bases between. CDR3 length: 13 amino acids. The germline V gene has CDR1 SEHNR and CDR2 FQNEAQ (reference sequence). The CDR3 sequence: CASSPQADYGYTF. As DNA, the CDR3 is TGTGCCAGCAGCCCACAGGCGGACTATGGCTACACCTTC.

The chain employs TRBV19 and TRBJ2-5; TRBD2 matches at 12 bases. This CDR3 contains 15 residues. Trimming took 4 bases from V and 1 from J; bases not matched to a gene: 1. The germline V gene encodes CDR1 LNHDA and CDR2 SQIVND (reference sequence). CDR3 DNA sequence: TGTGCCAGTAGTACGGGACTAGCGGGCCAAGAGACCCAGTACTTC. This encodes CASSTGLAGQETQYF.